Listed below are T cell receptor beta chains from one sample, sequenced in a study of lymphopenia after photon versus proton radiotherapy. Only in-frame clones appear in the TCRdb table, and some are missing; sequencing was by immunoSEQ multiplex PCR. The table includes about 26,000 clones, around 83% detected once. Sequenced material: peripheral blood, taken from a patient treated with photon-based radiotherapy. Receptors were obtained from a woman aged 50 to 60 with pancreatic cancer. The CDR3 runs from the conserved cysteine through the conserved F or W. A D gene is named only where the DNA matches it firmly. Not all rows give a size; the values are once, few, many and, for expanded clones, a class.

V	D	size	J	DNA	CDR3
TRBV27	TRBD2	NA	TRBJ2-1	TGTGCCTGCAGGGCTAGCGGGAAAAATGAGCAGTTCTTC	CACRASGKNEQFF
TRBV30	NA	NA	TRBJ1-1	TGTGCCTGGAGCAGGGTAAACACTGAAGCTTTCTTT	CAWSRVNTEAFF
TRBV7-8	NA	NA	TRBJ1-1	TGTGCCAGCAGCTTTTCCGGGAAGAACACTGAAGCTTTCTTT	CASSFSGKNTEAFF
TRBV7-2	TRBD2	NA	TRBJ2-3	TGTGCCAGCAGCTTAGCCGGGAGTTTAGCGGGAGGCACAGATACGCAGTATTTT	CASSLAGSLAGGTDTQYF
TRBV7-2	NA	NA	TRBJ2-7	TGTGCCAGCAGCTTAGAGCGGAGTGGGAAATACGAGCAGTACTTC	CASSLERSGKYEQYF
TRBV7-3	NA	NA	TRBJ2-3	TGTGCCAGCAGCCAAGGCGGGACCTTCACAGATACGCAGTATTTT	CASSQGGTFTDTQYF
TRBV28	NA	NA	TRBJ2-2	TGTGCCAGCAGTCCCATACTAGCCACCGGGGAGCTGTTTTTT	CASSPILATGELFF
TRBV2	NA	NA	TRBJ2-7	TGTGCCAGCAGTGGGGGTTACGGGCAGTACTTC	CASSGGYGQYF
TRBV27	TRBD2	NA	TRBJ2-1	TGTGCCAGCAGTACTAGCGAGTGGGCGGTTGAGCAGTTCTTC	CASSTSEWAVEQFF
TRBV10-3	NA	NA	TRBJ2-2	TGTGCCATCAGGGAAGGGTGGGAGTCGAACACCGGGGAGCTGTTTTTT	CAIREGWESNTGELFF
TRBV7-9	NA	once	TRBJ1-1	TGTGCCAGCAGCTTAGGCCGGAGACAGGATAACACTGAAGCTTTCTTT	CASSLGRRQDNTEAFF
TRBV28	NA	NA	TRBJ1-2	TGTGCCAGCAGTGTACAGGGAAACTATGGCTACACCTTC	CASSVQGNYGYTF
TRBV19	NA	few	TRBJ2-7	TGTGCCAGTAGTATAGGCGGCGGAAGTTCCTACGAGCAGTACTTC	CASSIGGGSSYEQYF
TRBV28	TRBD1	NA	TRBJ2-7	TGTGCCAGCACGGGACAGGGCTCTATGTACGAGCAGTACTTC	CASTGQGSMYEQYF
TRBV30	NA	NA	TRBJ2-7	TGTGCCTGGAGCTTCGCCTACGAGCAGTACTTC	CAWSFAYEQYF
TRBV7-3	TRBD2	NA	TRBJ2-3	TGTGCCAGCAGCTTGGGGGGACTAGCGTTAAGAGGAACGCAGTATTTT	CASSLGGLALRGTQYF
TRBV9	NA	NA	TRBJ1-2	TGTGCCAGCAGCCCAGGATCCGCCCTTTATGGCTACACCTTC	CASSPGSALYGYTF
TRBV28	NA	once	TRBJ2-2	TGTGCCAGCACTGTTGCCTGGGACACCTATGTAACGAACACCGGGGAGCTGTTTTTT	CASTVAWDTYVTNTGELFF
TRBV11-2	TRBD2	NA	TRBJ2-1	TGTGCCAGCAGCTCTCCCTCCGGGACTAGCGGGAGAGGTGAGCAGTTCTTC	CASSSPSGTSGRGEQFF
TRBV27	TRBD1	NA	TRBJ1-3	TGTGCCAGCAGTTTCGGACAGGGGCTAGGAAACACCATATATTTT	CASSFGQGLGNTIYF
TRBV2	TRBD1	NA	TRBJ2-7	TGTGCCAGCAGGGAGGGGACAGGGGATTTCTACGAGCAGTACTTC	CASREGTGDFYEQYF
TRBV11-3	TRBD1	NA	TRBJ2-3	TGTGCCAGCAGCCCAGGGGGCGGGCCCACAGATACGCAGTATTTT	CASSPGGGPTDTQYF
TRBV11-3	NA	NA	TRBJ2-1	TGTGCCAGCAGCCATACGACCGCGGAGCAGTTCTTC	CASSHTTAEQFF
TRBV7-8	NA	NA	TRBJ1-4	TGTGCCAGCAGCTTAGCCGCGACAGGCTGGGGTGAAAAACTGTTTTTT	CASSLAATGWGEKLFF
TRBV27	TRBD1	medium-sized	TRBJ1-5	TGTGCCAGCAGTGCGACCGGACAGGGAAGTCAGCCCCAGCATTTT	CASSATGQGSQPQHF
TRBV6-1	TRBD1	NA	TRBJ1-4	TGTGCCAGCAGTGAGACGGACAGGGAGTGGGGTGAAAAACTGTTTTTT	CASSETDREWGEKLFF
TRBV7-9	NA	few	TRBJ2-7	TGTGCCAGCAGCTACCAGGGGTCAGCTGGCGAGCAGTACTTC	CASSYQGSAGEQYF
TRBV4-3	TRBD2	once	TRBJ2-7	TGCGCCAGCAGCCAAGAGACTAGCGGCTCCTACGAGCAGTACTTC	CASSQETSGSYEQYF
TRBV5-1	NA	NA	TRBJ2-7	TGCGCCAGCAGCCCGGGACCGCAGTCCCCCGGTCGGTACTTC	CASSPGPQSPGRYF
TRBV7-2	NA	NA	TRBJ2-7	TGTGCCAGCAGCTTAGCGGTTCGGGGGATGGGCCCCTCCTACGAGCAGTACTTC	CASSLAVRGMGPSYEQYF
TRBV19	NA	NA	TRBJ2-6	TGTGCCAGTAGTTCGAACGTCCGCTCTGGGGCCAACGTCCTGACTTTC	CASSSNVRSGANVLTF
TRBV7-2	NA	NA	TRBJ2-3	TGTGCCAGCACCCAAGGGGGAGCTGTAGATACGCAGTATTTT	CASTQGGAVDTQYF
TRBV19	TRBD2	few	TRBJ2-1	TGTGCCAGTAGTAATCTAGCGGGCGGTTACAATGAGCAGTTCTTC	CASSNLAGGYNEQFF
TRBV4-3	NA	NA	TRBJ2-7	TGCGCCAGCAGCCAAGATCCGAGACCCGACTACGAGCAGTACTTC	CASSQDPRPDYEQYF
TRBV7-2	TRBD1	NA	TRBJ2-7	TGTGCCAGCAGCCTACAGGGGGATCCCCACTTC	CASSLQGDPHF
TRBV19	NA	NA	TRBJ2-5	TGTGCCAGTAGTTCTCGGAGGGGAGGCCAAGAGACCCAGTACTTC	CASSSRRGGQETQYF
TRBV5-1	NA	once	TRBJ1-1	TGCGCCAGCAGCTTGGGGGTCGTGGCTGAAGCTTTCTTT	CASSLGVVAEAFF
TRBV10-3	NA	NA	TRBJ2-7	TGTGCCATCAGTACAGGACTGGGCTACGAGCAGTACTTC	CAISTGLGYEQYF
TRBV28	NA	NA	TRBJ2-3	TGTGCCAGCAGCCAGTCGGGCCTTCAGTATTTT	CASSQSGLQYF
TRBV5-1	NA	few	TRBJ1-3	TGCGCCAGCAGCTTGGCTGGGAATACAGGAAACACCATATATTTT	CASSLAGNTGNTIYF
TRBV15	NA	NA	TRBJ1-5	TGTGCCACCAGCAGAGGGGAGAATCAGCCCCAGCATTTT	CATSRGENQPQHF
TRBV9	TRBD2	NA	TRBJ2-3	TGTGCCAGCAGCCCAGAGGGGGGGATAGCGGGAGCGGGAGATACGCAGTATTTT	CASSPEGGIAGAGDTQYF
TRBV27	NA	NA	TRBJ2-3	TGTGCCAGCAGGCAAAGGACGTACAGCACAGATACGCAGTATTTT	CASRQRTYSTDTQYF
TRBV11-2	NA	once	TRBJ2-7	TGTGCCAGCAGCCGACACTACGAGCAGTACTTC	CASSRHYEQYF
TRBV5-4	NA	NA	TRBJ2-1	TGTGCCAGCAGCCCCCTTGATGGGGATGAGCAGTTCTTC	CASSPLDGDEQFF
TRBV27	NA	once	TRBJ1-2	TGTGCCAGCAGCCCTTTCTTCGATTTGGGCCCTAGAAGCTACACCTTC	CASSPFFDLGPRSYTF
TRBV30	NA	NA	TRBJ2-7	TGTGCCTGGAGTGGCCTCTCCTACGAGCAGTACTTC	CAWSGLSYEQYF